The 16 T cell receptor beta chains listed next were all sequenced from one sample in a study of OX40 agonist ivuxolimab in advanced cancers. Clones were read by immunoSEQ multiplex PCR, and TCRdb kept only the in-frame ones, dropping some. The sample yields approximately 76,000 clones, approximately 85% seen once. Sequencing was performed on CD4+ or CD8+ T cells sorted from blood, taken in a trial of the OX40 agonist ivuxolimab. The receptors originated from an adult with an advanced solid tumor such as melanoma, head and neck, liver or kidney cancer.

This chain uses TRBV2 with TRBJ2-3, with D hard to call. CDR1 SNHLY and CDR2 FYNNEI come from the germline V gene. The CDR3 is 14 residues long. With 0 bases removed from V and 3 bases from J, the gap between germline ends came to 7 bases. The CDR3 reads CASSEASSTDTQYF. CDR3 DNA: TGTGCCAGCAGTGAAGCGAGTAGTACAGATACGCAGTATTTT. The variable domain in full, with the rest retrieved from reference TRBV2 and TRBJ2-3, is EPEVTQTPSHQVTQMGQEVILRCVPISNHLYFYWYRQILGQKVEFLVSFYNNEISEKSEIFDDQFSVERPDGSNFTLKIRSTKLEDSAMYFCASSEASSTDTQYFGPGTRLTVL.

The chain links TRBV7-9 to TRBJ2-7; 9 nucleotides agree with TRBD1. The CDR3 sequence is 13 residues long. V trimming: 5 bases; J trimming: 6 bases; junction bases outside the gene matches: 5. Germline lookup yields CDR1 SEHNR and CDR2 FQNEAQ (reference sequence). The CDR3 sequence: CASSQRTGAEQYF. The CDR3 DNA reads TGTGCCAGCAGCCAACGGACAGGGGCCGAGCAGTACTTC.

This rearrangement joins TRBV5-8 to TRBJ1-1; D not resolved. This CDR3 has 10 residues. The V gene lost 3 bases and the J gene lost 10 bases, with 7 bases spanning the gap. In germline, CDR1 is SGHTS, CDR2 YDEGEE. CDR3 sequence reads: CASSYLGAFF. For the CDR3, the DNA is TGTGCCAGCAGCTATTTGGGAGCTTTCTTT. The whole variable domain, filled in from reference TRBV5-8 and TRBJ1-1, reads EAGVTQSPTHLIKTRGQQATLRCSPISGHTSVYWYQQALGLGLQFLLWYDEGEERNRGNFPPRFSGRQFPNYSSELNVNALELEDSALYLCASSYLGAFFGQGTRLTVV.

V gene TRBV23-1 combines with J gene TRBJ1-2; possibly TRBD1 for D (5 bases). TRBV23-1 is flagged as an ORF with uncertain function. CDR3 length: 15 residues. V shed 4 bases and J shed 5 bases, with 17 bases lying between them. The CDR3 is CASSRGTAFGYGYTF. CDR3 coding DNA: TGCGCCAGCAGTCGTGGGACCGCATTTGGGTATGGCTACACCTTC.

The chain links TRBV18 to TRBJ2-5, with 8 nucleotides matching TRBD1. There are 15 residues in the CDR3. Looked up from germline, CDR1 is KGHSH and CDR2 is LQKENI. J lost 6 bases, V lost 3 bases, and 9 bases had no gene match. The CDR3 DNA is TGTGCCAGCTCACCGTCACGGACAGGGAAAAAGACCCAGTACTTC. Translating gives CASSPSRTGKKTQYF.

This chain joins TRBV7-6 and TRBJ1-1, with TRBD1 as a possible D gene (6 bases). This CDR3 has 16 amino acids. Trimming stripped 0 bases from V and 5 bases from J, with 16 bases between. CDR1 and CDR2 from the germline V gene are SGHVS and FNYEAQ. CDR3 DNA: TGTGCCAGCAGCTTAGCGCGACAGGAGGATACGACTGAAGCTTTCTTT. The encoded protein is CASSLARQEDTTEAFF.

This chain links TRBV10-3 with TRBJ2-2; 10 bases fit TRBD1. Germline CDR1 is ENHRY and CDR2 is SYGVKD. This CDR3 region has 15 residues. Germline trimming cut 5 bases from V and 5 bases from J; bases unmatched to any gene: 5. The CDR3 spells CAISPGQGLTGELFF. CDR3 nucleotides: TGTGCCATCAGTCCGGGACAGGGGTTAACCGGGGAGCTGTTTTTT.

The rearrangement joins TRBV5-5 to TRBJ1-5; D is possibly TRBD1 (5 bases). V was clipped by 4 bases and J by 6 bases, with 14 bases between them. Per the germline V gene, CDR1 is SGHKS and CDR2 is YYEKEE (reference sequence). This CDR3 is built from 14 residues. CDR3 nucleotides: TGTGCCAGCAGCCCGGGGGGGGTGCGTCAGCCCCAGCATTTT. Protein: CASSPGGVRQPQHF.

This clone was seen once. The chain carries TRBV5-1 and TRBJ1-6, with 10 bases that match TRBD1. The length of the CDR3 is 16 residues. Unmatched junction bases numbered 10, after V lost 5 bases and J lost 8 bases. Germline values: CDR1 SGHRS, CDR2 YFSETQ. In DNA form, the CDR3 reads TGCGCCAGCAGTCCAGGAGGGACAGGGGTTGATTCACCCCTCCACTTT. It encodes CASSPGGTGVDSPLHF. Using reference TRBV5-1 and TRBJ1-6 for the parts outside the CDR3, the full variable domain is KAGVTQTPRYLIKTRGQQVTLSCSPISGHRSVSWYQQTPGQGLQFLFEYFSETQRNKGNFPGRFSGRQFSNSRSEMNVSTLELGDSALYLCASSPGGTGVDSPLHFGNGTRLTVT.

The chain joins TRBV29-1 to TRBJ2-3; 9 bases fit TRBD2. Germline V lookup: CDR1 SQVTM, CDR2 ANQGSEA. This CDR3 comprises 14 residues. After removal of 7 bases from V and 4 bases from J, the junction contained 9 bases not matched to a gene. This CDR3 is CSGRAGGAPDTQYF. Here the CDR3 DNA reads TGCAGCGGGAGAGCGGGGGGTGCACCAGATACGCAGTATTTT.

CDR3 coding DNA: TGTGCCTGGAGGCCGGCTGGTGGCTACACCTTC. This codes for CAWRPAGGYTF. The chain uses TRBV30 and TRBJ1-2; unclear D gene. Trimming removed 3 bases at V and 7 bases at J, with 9 bases between. The CDR3 has 11 amino acids. Germline CDR1 reads GTSNPN; CDR2 reads SVGIG (reference sequence).

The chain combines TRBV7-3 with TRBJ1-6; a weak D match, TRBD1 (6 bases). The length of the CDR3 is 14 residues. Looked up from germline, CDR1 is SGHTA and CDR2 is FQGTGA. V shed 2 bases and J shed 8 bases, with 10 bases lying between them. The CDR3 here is CASSLGDIYSPLHF. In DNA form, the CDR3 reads TGTGCCAGCAGCTTAGGGGACATCTATTCACCCCTCCACTTT.

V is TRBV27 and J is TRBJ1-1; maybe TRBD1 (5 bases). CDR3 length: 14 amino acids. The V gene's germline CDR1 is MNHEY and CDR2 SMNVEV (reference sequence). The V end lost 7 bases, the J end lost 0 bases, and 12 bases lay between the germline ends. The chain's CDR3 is CASKTTELNTEAFF. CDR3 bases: TGTGCCAGCAAGACGACAGAATTGAACACTGAAGCTTTCTTT.

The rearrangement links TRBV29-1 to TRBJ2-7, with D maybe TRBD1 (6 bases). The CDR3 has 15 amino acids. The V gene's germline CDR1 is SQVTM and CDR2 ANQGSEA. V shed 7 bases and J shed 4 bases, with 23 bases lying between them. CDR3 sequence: CSASLRQGPEYEQYF. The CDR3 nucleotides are TGCAGCGCCTCTCTCCGGCAGGGGCCGGAGTACGAGCAGTACTTC.

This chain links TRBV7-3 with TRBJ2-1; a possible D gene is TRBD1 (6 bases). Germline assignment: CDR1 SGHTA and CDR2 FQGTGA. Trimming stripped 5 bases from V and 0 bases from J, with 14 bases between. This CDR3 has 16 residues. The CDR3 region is CASSLDRPSSYNEQFF. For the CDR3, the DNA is TGTGCCAGCAGCCTAGACAGGCCGAGCTCCTACAATGAGCAGTTCTTC.

The DNA of the CDR3 is TGTGCCAGCAGCTTAGCGCAGGGACAGAGCAATCAGCCCCAGCATTTT. Encoded protein: CASSLAQGQSNQPQHF. The rearrangement uses TRBV7-2 and TRBJ1-5; 7 nucleotides line up with TRBD1. Germline V gene data show CDR1 as SGHTA and CDR2 as FQGNSA. J gave up 1 base and V 0 bases, and 3 bases lay outside the gene matches. CDR3 length equals 16 residues.